A selection of T cell receptor beta chains follows, all from one sample in a study of shared clonotypes between healthy human individuals. Data came from immunoSEQ multiplex PCR; TCRdb stores just in-frame clones and leaves some out. The table has about 1.5 million clones, 95% to 99% seen once. Specimen: naive CD4+ T cells sorted from blood. The receptors shown here come from a young man in good health. CDR3s include the opening cysteine and the closing phenylalanine or tryptophan. Each record gives: V gene, J gene, clone size, D gene, CDR3 DNA, CDR3 protein. D genes are given only for firm matches. The listing skips clone size in some rows; elsewhere it reads once, few, many or a size class.

V gene: TRBV9; J gene: TRBJ1-3; clone size: -; D gene: -; CDR3 DNA: TGTGCCAGCAGCAAAACGGACAGTTTCCCCACTGGAAACACCATATATTTT; CDR3 protein: CASSKTDSFPTGNTIYF
V gene: TRBV30; J gene: TRBJ2-2; clone size: -; D gene: -; CDR3 DNA: TGTGCCTGGAGGGAAGGGAACACCGGGGAGCTGTTTTTT; CDR3 protein: CAWREGNTGELFF
V gene: TRBV2; J gene: TRBJ1-5; clone size: -; D gene: -; CDR3 DNA: TGTGCCAGCAGTCACAGGACGGGCGGTCACAATCAGCCCCAGCATTTT; CDR3 protein: CASSHRTGGHNQPQHF
V gene: TRBV2; J gene: TRBJ2-2; clone size: -; D gene: -; CDR3 DNA: TGTGCCGCCTTGCGAGCCGGGGAGCTGTTTTTT; CDR3 protein: CAALRAGELFF
V gene: TRBV7-9; J gene: TRBJ2-2; clone size: few; D gene: -; CDR3 DNA: TGTGCCAGCAGCTTAGTCATTACCGGGGAGCTGTTTTTT; CDR3 protein: CASSLVITGELFF
V gene: TRBV7-7; J gene: TRBJ2-5; clone size: -; D gene: TRBD1; CDR3 DNA: TGTGCCAGCAGCTTAGCGGGACAGGACGGGACCCAGTACTTC; CDR3 protein: CASSLAGQDGTQYF
V gene: TRBV7-9; J gene: TRBJ1-3; clone size: -; D gene: -; CDR3 DNA: TGTGCCAGCAGCTTGGTTAAGGGGTCTGGAAACACCATATATTTT; CDR3 protein: CASSLVKGSGNTIYF
V gene: TRBV7-3; J gene: TRBJ1-1; clone size: once; D gene: -; CDR3 DNA: TGTGCCAGCAGCGTCCAGGGGAACACTGAAGCTTTCTTT; CDR3 protein: CASSVQGNTEAFF
V gene: TRBV10-2; J gene: TRBJ2-7; clone size: -; D gene: -; CDR3 DNA: TGCGCCAGCAGCCAACCAAGAGGGAGCCACGAGCAGTACTTC; CDR3 protein: CASSQPRGSHEQYF
V gene: TRBV5-1; J gene: TRBJ2-7; clone size: -; D gene: -; CDR3 DNA: TGCGCCAGCAGCTTGTCAGGGTCCAGTAACTACGAGCAGTACTTC; CDR3 protein: CASSLSGSSNYEQYF
V gene: TRBV7-9; J gene: TRBJ1-1; clone size: -; D gene: -; CDR3 DNA: TGTGCCAGCAGCTTAGTACTGGGGTCAGGGGCCTTAGAGAACACTGAAGCTTTCTTT; CDR3 protein: CASSLVLGSGALENTEAFF
V gene: TRBV27; J gene: TRBJ2-7; clone size: -; D gene: TRBD1; CDR3 DNA: TGTGCCAGCAGTTCCCCCTCCGGGACAGGGTCCCCCTACGAGCAGTACTTC; CDR3 protein: CASSSPSGTGSPYEQYF
V gene: TRBV28; J gene: TRBJ2-7; clone size: -; D gene: TRBD2; CDR3 DNA: TGTGCCAGCAGGGGCGGGACTAGCTTAAGGGAGCAGTACTTC; CDR3 protein: CASRGGTSLREQYF
V gene: TRBV5-1; J gene: TRBJ1-2; clone size: -; D gene: -; CDR3 DNA: TGCGCCAGCAGCCTGGGCGTTAACTATGGCTACACCTTC; CDR3 protein: CASSLGVNYGYTF
V gene: TRBV11-2; J gene: TRBJ2-3; clone size: -; D gene: -; CDR3 DNA: TGTGCCAGCAGCCCTGGACAGAGAAGCACAGATACGCAGTATTTT; CDR3 protein: CASSPGQRSTDTQYF
V gene: TRBV2; J gene: TRBJ2-7; clone size: -; D gene: TRBD1; CDR3 DNA: TGTGCCAGCAGAGACAGGGGGCCCGAGCAGTACTTC; CDR3 protein: CASRDRGPEQYF
V gene: TRBV6-1; J gene: TRBJ1-4; clone size: -; D gene: -; CDR3 DNA: TGTGCCAGCAATGAGGGACAAGCCCTTGAAAAACTGTTTTTT; CDR3 protein: CASNEGQALEKLFF
V gene: TRBV28; J gene: TRBJ2-2; clone size: -; D gene: -; CDR3 DNA: TGTGCCAGCAGTTTACGGGGGGCGACGAACACCGGGGAGCTGTTTTTT; CDR3 protein: CASSLRGATNTGELFF
V gene: TRBV5-4; J gene: TRBJ2-7; clone size: once; D gene: TRBD1; CDR3 DNA: TGTGCCAGCAGGGACAGGGGGCGATACGAGCAGTACTTC; CDR3 protein: CASRDRGRYEQYF
V gene: TRBV28; J gene: TRBJ2-7; clone size: -; D gene: TRBD1; CDR3 DNA: TGTGCCAGCAGGAGACCGACAGGGCTCGACTACGAGCAGTACTTC; CDR3 protein: CASRRPTGLDYEQYF
V gene: TRBV6-4; J gene: TRBJ1-2; clone size: -; D gene: TRBD1; CDR3 DNA: TGTGCCAGCAGCAGAGGACAGGGTGGATATGGCTACACCTTC; CDR3 protein: CASSRGQGGYGYTF
V gene: TRBV30; J gene: TRBJ1-1; clone size: -; D gene: -; CDR3 DNA: TGTGCCTGGAGTGTAGATGGAGCTGAAGCTTTCTTT; CDR3 protein: CAWSVDGAEAFF
V gene: TRBV19; J gene: TRBJ1-5; clone size: -; D gene: -; CDR3 DNA: TGTGCCAGTAGCTTTAGGCAGGGCAGCAATCAGCCCCAGCATTTT; CDR3 protein: CASSFRQGSNQPQHF
V gene: TRBV29-1; J gene: TRBJ1-4; clone size: -; D gene: -; CDR3 DNA: TGCAGCGTGAAAGCCAAGGGTAATGAAAAACTGTTTTTT; CDR3 protein: CSVKAKGNEKLFF
V gene: TRBV11-2; J gene: TRBJ2-7; clone size: -; D gene: -; CDR3 DNA: TGTGCCAGCAGCGTAATACAGGGTGGGGAGCAGTACTTC; CDR3 protein: CASSVIQGGEQYF
V gene: TRBV14; J gene: TRBJ2-3; clone size: once; D gene: -; CDR3 DNA: TGTGCCAGCAGCCAAGATAGGACAGACCTTCCCGATACGCAGTATTTT; CDR3 protein: CASSQDRTDLPDTQYF
V gene: TRBV6-1; J gene: TRBJ1-5; clone size: -; D gene: -; CDR3 DNA: TGTGCCAGCAGTGAAGGAATTGGTCAGCCCCAGCATTTT; CDR3 protein: CASSEGIGQPQHF
V gene: TRBV7-3; J gene: TRBJ2-1; clone size: -; D gene: -; CDR3 DNA: TGTGCCAGCAGCACGTACAGGGGGGGCTATGAGCAGTTCTTC; CDR3 protein: CASSTYRGGYEQFF